This T cell receptor beta chain was recorded in a study of blood T cell repertoires in COVID-19. This CDR3 has 16 residues. Germline V gene sequence: CDR1 LGHDT, CDR2 YNNKEL (reference sequence). The ends were cut back, 1 base at V and 2 bases at J, with 12 bases in the middle. Cohort 3 recovered donors had two negative PCRs, clearance, or symptom resolution. TCRdb keeps only in-frame clones here, not all; method: immunoSEQ multiplex PCR. Of roughly 230,000 clones listed, 80% to 85% were seen once; the top ten hold about 3.5%. This receptor was taken from a man aged 50-60 years who had recovered from COVID-19. The sequencing sample was made of PBMCs or T cells enriched from blood (not recorded which). V gene TRBV3-1 (or the pseudogene TRBV3-2) combines with J gene TRBJ1-3; weak D call: TRBD1 (6 bases). The CDR3 protein is CASSQVSRGPGNTIYF. The DNA for the CDR3 is TGTGCCAGCAGCCAAGTGTCCAGGGGACCTGGAAACACCATATATTTT.